These 13 T cell receptor beta chains were all obtained from the same sample, sequenced in a study of blood T cell repertoires in COVID-19. Here immunoSEQ multiplex PCR was the method, and the copy in TCRdb shows in-frame clones only, minus some. The sample lists fewer than 250,000 clones, about nine tenths occurring once. Sample: PBMCs or T cells enriched from blood (not recorded which). These receptors all come from a young woman with acute COVID-19.

This clone was observed a handful of times. The chain carries TRBV7-8 and TRBJ1-1; D not resolved. Deletions cut 4 bases from V and 0 bases from J, with 12 bases between. The CDR3 consists of 15 residues. CDR1 is SGHVS, CDR2 FQNEAQ, per germline. The CDR3 loop is CASSSYRDLNTEAFF. CDR3 DNA sequence: TGTGCCAGCAGCTCCTACCGGGATCTGAACACTGAAGCTTTCTTT.

The chain is built from TRBV18 and TRBJ2-7; the match to TRBD1 covers 7 bases. The V gene end was trimmed by 4 bases and the J gene end by 3 bases; junction bases not matched to a gene: 3. CDR1 and CDR2 from the germline V gene are KGHSH and LQKENI. The CDR3 runs 13 residues. As DNA, the CDR3 is TGTGCCAGCTCACATGGACAGGACTACGAGCAGTACTTC. This sequence encodes CASSHGQDYEQYF.

The rearrangement links TRBV18 to TRBJ1-2; D remains ambiguous. The CDR3 has 15 residues. Trimming cost V 3 bases and J 7 bases, with 18 bases left between them. Germline V lookup: CDR1 KGHSH, CDR2 LQKENI. Here the CDR3 DNA reads TGTGCCAGCTCACCGCGAGCCGATAGTACTCCTGGCTACACCTTC. Its translation: CASSPRADSTPGYTF.

The V gene is TRBV5-1, the J gene TRBJ1-1; TRBD1 agrees at 8 bases. Losses at the gene ends were 0 bases for V and 3 bases for J; bases not matched to a gene: 4. The V gene's germline CDR1 is SGHRS and CDR2 YFSETQ. The CDR3 is made up of 15 amino acids. CDR3 in amino acids: CASSLGQGKDTEAFF. CDR3 in DNA: TGCGCCAGCAGCTTGGGACAGGGGAAGGACACTGAAGCTTTCTTT.

This chain connects TRBV28 to TRBJ2-7, with 7 positions matching TRBD2. J was trimmed by 2 bases and V by 8 bases; bases with no gene match: 3. Germline loops: CDR1 MDHEN, CDR2 SYDVKM. This CDR3 spans 12 amino acids. CDR3 DNA sequence: TGTGCCAGCTGGACTAGTCCCTACGAGCAGTACTTC. Protein product: CASWTSPYEQYF.

The chain uses TRBV29-1 and TRBJ2-5; a possible D gene is TRBD1 (6 bases). Germline values: CDR1 SQVTM, CDR2 ANQGSEA. V gave up 7 bases and J gave up 4 bases, with 19 bases separating them. The CDR3 is made up of 14 amino acids. The CDR3 DNA reads as TGCAGCGCCAATTCGGACAGCTGGGGAGAGACCCAGTACTTC. Residues: CSANSDSWGETQYF.

This chain links TRBV19 with TRBJ1-2; perhaps TRBD1 as D (5 bases). Germline loops: CDR1 LNHDA, CDR2 SQIVND (reference sequence). V lost 7 bases to trimming and J lost 2 bases, with 11 bases between them. The CDR3 is 13 amino acids. DNA for the CDR3: TGTGCCAGTATGTCTGGGGGGAACTATGGCTACACCTTC. Translating it yields CASMSGGNYGYTF.

The V and J genes are TRBV19 and TRBJ2-6, with D unclear. The CDR3 covers 16 residues. The germline V and J ends were trimmed by 1 base and 0 bases, with 7 bases remaining between them. Germline lookup yields CDR1 LNHDA and CDR2 SQIVND (reference sequence). The CDR3: CASSIAVDSGANVLTF. In DNA, the CDR3 is TGTGCCAGTAGTATAGCGGTCGACTCTGGGGCCAACGTCCTGACTTTC.

The chain links TRBV9 to TRBJ1-5, with a weak D call TRBD1 (5 bases). Germline loops: CDR1 SGDLS, CDR2 YYNGEE. Deletions cut 0 bases from V and 1 base from J, with 8 bases between. The CDR3 is made up of 15 amino acids. The CDR3 reads CASSVGGESNQPQHF. The CDR3 DNA follows: TGTGCCAGCAGCGTAGGGGGGGAGAGCAATCAGCCCCAGCATTTT.

V is TRBV7-8 and J is TRBJ2-1, with 7 bases fitting TRBD2. Germline V gives CDR1 SGHVS, CDR2 FQNEAQ. With 5 bases clipped from V and 8 bases from J, the junction kept 3 bases outside the gene matches. The CDR3 length is 12 residues. The CDR3 DNA follows: TGTGCCAGCAGCAAACGGGGGGATGAGCAGTTCTTC. Protein: CASSKRGDEQFF.

The chain joins TRBV18 to TRBJ1-2; 8 nucleotides align to TRBD1. The CDR3 runs to 17 residues. In germline, CDR1 is KGHSH, CDR2 LQKENI. Trimming cost V 2 bases and J 4 bases; bases outside gene matches: 12. The CDR3 sequence: CASSPGQGGSTIYGYTF. The CDR3 DNA reads TGTGCCAGCTCACCAGGACAGGGCGGGAGTACTATCTATGGCTACACCTTC.

The J gene is TRBJ1-2, the V gene TRBV10-1, with 12 bases identical to TRBD1. Germline loops: CDR1 WNHNN, CDR2 SYGVQD (reference sequence). J gave up 1 base and V 5 bases, and 8 bases lay outside the gene matches. This CDR3 contains 17 residues. DNA for the CDR3: TGCGCCAGCAGTTACCGGGACAGGGGGCGTCATAACTATGGCTACACCTTC. It yields the protein CASSYRDRGRHNYGYTF.

The rearrangement links TRBV2 to TRBJ2-5; the match to TRBD1 covers 7 bases. The CDR3 is 17 amino acids. The germline CDR1 and CDR2 sequences are SNHLY and FYNNEI. V dropped 8 bases and J dropped 3; count of bases not matched to a gene: 18. This chain's CDR3 is CASLRQGPARPEETQYF. The CDR3 nucleotides are TGTGCCAGCCTAAGACAGGGTCCGGCCCGCCCAGAAGAGACCCAGTACTTC.